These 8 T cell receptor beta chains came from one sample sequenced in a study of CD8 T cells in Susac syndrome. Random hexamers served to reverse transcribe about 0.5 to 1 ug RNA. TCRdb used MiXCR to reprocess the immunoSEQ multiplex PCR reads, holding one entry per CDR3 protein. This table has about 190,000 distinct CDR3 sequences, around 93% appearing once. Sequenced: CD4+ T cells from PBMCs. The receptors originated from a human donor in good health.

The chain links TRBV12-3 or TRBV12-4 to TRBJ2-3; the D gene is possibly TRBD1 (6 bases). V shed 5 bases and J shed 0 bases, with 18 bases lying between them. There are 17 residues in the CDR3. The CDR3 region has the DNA TGTGCCAGCAGTAGACACCAAGGACAGCCCAGCACAGATACGCAGTATTTT. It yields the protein CASSRHQGQPSTDTQYF.

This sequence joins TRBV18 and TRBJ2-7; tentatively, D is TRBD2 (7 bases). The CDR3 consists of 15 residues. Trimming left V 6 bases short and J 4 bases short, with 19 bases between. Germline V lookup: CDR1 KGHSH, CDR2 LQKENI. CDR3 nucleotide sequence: TGTGCCAGCTCTCCGGTGGGGGGGCAATGGTACGAGCAGTACGTC. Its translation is CASSPVGGQWYEQYV.

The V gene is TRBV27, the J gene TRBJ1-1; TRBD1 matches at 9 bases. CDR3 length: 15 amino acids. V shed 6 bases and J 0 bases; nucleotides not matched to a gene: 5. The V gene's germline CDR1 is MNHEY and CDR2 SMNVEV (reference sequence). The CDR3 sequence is CASSRGQGMNTEAFF. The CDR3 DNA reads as TGTGCCAGCAGCCGGGGACAGGGAATGAACACTGAAGCTTTCTTT.

The CDR3 here is CACGTVNTEAFF. The CDR3 nucleotides are TGTGCCTGTGGGACCGTTAACACTGAAGCTTTCTTT. The genes are TRBV3-1 and TRBJ1-1, with TRBD1 as a possible D gene (5 bases). Germline assignment: CDR1 LGHDT and CDR2 YNNKEL (reference sequence). V was shortened by 11 bases and J by 2 bases, with 12 bases between the two germline ends. The CDR3 has 12 amino acids.

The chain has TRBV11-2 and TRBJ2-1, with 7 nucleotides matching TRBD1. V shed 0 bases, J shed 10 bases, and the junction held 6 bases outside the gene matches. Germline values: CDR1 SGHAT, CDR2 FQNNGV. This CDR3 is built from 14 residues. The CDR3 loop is CASSLEAQGEEQFF. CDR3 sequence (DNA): TGTGCCAGCAGCTTAGAGGCGCAGGGGGAGGAGCAGTTCTTC.

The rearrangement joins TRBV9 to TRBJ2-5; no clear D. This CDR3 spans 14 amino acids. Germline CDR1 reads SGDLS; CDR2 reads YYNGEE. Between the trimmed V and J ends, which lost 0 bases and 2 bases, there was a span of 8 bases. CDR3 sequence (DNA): TGTGCCAGCAGCGTAGCTGCAGGACAAGAGACCCAGTACTTC. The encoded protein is CASSVAAGQETQYF.

CDR3 in amino acids: CATSDPTGYQETQYF. The CDR3 DNA sequence: TGTGCCACCAGTGATCCGACAGGGTACCAAGAGACCCAGTACTTC. This chain uses TRBV24-1 with TRBJ2-5; TRBD1 agrees at 7 bases. Germline CDR1 and CDR2: KGHDR and SFDVKD. The CDR3 consists of 15 residues. The ends lost 3 bases at V and 0 bases at J; junction bases unmatched: 3.

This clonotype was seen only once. CDR3: CASSLGPRPDAFF. The CDR3 nucleotides read TGTGCCAGCAGCTTAGGGCCCCGGCCGGATGCTTTCTTT. V gene TRBV7-2 combines with J gene TRBJ1-1; D is uncertain. The CDR3 is made up of 13 amino acids. CDR1 and CDR2 (germline): SGHTA, FQGNSA. V dropped 1 base and J dropped 11 bases, with 14 bases sitting between them.